This T cell receptor (beta chain) stems from a study of identical twins (dated by TCRdb to the mid-2010s). Regarding the complete study: The study deep-sequenced TCR alpha and beta repertoires from monozygotic twins, unrelated adults of various ages and cord blood to test whether fetal clonotypes persist. To rule out contamination, replicate twin experiments were performed at different times with different library preparation protocols. What the study reported, not specific to this receptor: Because the same donors could not be followed over many years, conclusions were based on cross-sectional statistical analysis. Recombination models systematically underestimated out-of-frame TCR alpha sharing in monozygotic twins but agreed with sharing between unrelated individuals. The excess sharing between twins in beta out-of-frame sequences was weaker because fewer shared sequences reduced the signal-to-noise ratio. Zero-insertion analyses could be partly confounded by invariant T cells such as MAIT and iNKT, though diverse VJ usage argued against such confounding for most clonotypes. Abundant cord blood beta clonotypes had fewer insertions, young adult naive repertoires showed a similar but weaker trend, and memory repertoires showed no such trend. Out-of-frame TCR alpha sequences shared between twins showed an excess of low generation-probability sequences compared with coincidental sharing between unrelated individuals.

Worth noting for this clonotype: The antigen it binds to is not known. No base quality information exists; no much larger clone differs at one position.

Receptors were amplified or captured by 5' RACE. Sequenced on an Illumina HiSeq 2000. Template switching introduced a universal primer binding site; the final cDNA contained a unique molecular identifier, enabling accurate counting of TCR cDNA molecules. Specific primers in the conserved constant-segment region were used to synthesize first-strand cDNA for the TCR alpha and beta chains. To control for contamination, every cDNA library carried two barcodes: a SMART-Mk sample barcode plus Illumina barcodes. TruSeq adapter sequences along with Illumina sample barcodes were introduced in two successive PCR steps. The Illumina HiSeq platform was used with custom primers to sequence TCR alpha and beta cDNA libraries. From the authors' description of their analysis: MiGEC processed the raw reads to extract unique molecular identifiers, while MiXCR was used to determine the CDR3 positions. For each individual, recombination models were inferred using an EM algorithm with the repgenHMM and IGoR tools. Shared clonotype analysis was performed with the tcR package in R, normalizing sharing by the product of cloneset sizes. To study raw recombination free of thymic and clonal selection effects, out-of-frame nonproductive sequences were analyzed. TCRdb reprocessed the public reads (quality trimming at Q25 with fastp, clone calling with MiXCR) and kept in-frame beta chains. Each entry merges the rows of one CDR3 protein and shows their most common DNA and genes. The V and J calls and clone size are TCRdb's, not the authors'. Present in this sample are about 660,000 distinct CDR3 sequences, over 8.5% of which were seen just once. The ten top clones hold approximately 0.94% of the sample.

The CDR1 and CDR2 encoded by the germline V gene (reference sequence) are DFQATT and SNEGSKA. Including cysteine and phenylalanine, the CDR3 has 13 amino acids. Only the CDR3 region is kept as DNA, spanning 39 bases read in frame from base 1. Every donor in the study was a healthy Caucasian. Three pairs of female monozygotic twins, all aged roughly 18 to 29 years, made up the twin cohort. RNA for TCR libraries was isolated from peripheral blood mononuclear cells. These sequences were also reported in another study, on yellow fever vaccine responses in identical twins. As that second study puts it: The authors reported that the T cell response to vaccination in identical twins appeared partly convergent and partly personalized. In identical twins, the study followed T cell clones that responded to the vaccine with precision.

In this chain, TRBV20-1 is recombined with TRBJ2-5; no D gene can be assigned with confidence. The clonotype originates from a woman under 30 in good health. The sample consisted of PBMCs. The sequence in DNA is TGCAGACAAAACGGAGCCGAACAAGAGACCCAGTACTTC. It encodes CRQNGAEQETQYF.